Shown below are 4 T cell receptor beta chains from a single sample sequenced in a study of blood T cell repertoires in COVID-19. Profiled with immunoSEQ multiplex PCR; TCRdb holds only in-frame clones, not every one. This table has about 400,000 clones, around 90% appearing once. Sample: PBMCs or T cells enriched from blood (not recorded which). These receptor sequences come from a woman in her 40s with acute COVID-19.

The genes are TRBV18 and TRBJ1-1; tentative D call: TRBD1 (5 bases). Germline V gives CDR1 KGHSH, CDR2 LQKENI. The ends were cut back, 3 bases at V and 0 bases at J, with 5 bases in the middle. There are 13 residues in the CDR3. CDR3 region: CASSPTVNTEAFF. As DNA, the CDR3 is TGTGCCAGCTCACCGACAGTGAACACTGAAGCTTTCTTT.

The CDR3 region is CASSLIMYEQYF. CDR3 nucleotide sequence: TGTGCCAGCAGCTTAATCATGTACGAGCAGTACTTC. The chain links TRBV7-9 to TRBJ2-7; no clear D. CDR1 is SEHNR, CDR2 FQNEAQ, per germline (reference sequence). This CDR3 is built from 12 residues. V dropped 2 bases and J dropped 4 bases, with 6 bases sitting between them.

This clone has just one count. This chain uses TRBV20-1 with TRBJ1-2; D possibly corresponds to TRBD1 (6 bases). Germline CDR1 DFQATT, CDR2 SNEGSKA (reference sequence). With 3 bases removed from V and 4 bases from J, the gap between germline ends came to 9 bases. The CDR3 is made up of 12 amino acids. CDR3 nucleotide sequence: TGCAGTGCTAGTCTGACAGGCTATGGCTACACCTTC. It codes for CSASLTGYGYTF.

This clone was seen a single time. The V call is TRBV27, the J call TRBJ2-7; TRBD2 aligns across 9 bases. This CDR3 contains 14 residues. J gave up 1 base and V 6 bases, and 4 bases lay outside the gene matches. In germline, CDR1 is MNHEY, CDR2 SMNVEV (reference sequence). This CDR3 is CASRGGGASYEQYF. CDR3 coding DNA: TGTGCCAGCAGAGGCGGGGGGGCATCCTACGAGCAGTACTTC.